The T cell receptor beta chain described here comes from a study of blood T cell repertoires in COVID-19. Study information: COVID-19 samples, acute and convalescent, were from the United States, Italy and Spain.

Original processing notes: How many nucleated cells were present was estimated from reference gene primer amplification. Data came from immunoSEQ multiplex PCR; TCRdb stores just in-frame clones and leaves some out. That table furnishes V, J and clone size, whereas the DNA furnished D and trimming. The sample records approximately 52,000 clones, roughly 89% being singletons. This CDR3 has 11 amino acids. Germline V CDR1 and CDR2: SEHNR, FQNEAQ (reference sequence). The ends were cut back, 1 base at V and 11 bases at J, with 7 bases in the middle. The chain uses TRBV7-9 and TRBJ2-3, with no clear D. The sequencing input was peripheral blood. This sequence was found in a man between 60 and 75 years old with active COVID-19. The DNA for the CDR3 is TGTGCCAGCAGCTTAGAATATCGGCAGTATTTT. The encoded protein is CASSLEYRQYF.